What follows are 2 T cell receptor beta chains derived from one specimen sequenced in a study of blood T cell repertoires in COVID-19. The method was immunoSEQ multiplex PCR; TCRdb's version includes in-frame clones alone and lacks a portion of them. Here the sample spans approximately 35,000 clones, 70% to 80% being singletons. The sequenced sample consisted of peripheral blood. Receptor source: a man aged 80 or over with acute or convalescent COVID-19.

J is TRBJ1-5 and V is TRBV30; 11 nucleotides match TRBD1. CDR3 length: 15 amino acids. From germline, CDR1 is GTSNPN and CDR2 SVGIG (reference sequence). After removal of 5 bases from V and 2 bases from J, the junction contained 5 bases not matched to a gene. CDR3 nucleotide sequence: TGTGCCTGGGCGGACAGGGGGCTGGGCAATCAGCCCCAGCATTTT. Translated, it gives CAWADRGLGNQPQHF.

The rearrangement links TRBV28 to TRBJ2-7; 8 bases line up with TRBD1. V lost 4 bases, J lost 7 bases, and 6 bases stayed unmatched. This CDR3 contains 13 residues. CDR1 is MDHEN and CDR2 is SYDVKM in the germline V gene. CDR3 bases: TGTGCCAGCAGTTCCACGGACAGGGTTGAGCAGTACTTC. This codes for CASSSTDRVEQYF.